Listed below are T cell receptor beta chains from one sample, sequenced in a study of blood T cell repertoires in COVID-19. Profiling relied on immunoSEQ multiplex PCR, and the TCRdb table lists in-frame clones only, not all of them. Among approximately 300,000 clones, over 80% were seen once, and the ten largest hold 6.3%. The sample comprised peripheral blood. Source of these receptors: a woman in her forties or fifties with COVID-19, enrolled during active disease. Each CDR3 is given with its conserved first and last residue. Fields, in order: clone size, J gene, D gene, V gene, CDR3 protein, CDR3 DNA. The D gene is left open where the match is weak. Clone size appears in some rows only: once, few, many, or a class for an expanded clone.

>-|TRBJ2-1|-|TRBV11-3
CASSQIYNEQFF
TGTGCCAGCAGCCAGATCTACAATGAGCAGTTCTTC
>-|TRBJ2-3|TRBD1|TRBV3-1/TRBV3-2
CASSQETGTGRTDTQYF
TGTGCCAGCAGCCAGGAGACCGGGACAGGACGCACAGATACGCAGTATTTT
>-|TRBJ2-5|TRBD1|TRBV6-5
CASRWDRGRRETQYF
TGTGCCAGCAGGTGGGACAGGGGGCGGAGAGAGACCCAGTACTTC
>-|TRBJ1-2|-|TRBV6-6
CASSYSLGSGVGYTF
TGTGCCAGCAGTTACTCTTTGGGGTCCGGGGTTGGCTACACCTTC
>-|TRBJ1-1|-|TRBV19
CASSTQGANTEAFF
TGTGCCAGTAGTACGCAAGGGGCCAACACTGAAGCTTTCTTT
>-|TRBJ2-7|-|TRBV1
CTSSQEGLGSVEQYF
TGCACCAGCAGCCAAGAGGGACTAGGATCCGTCGAGCAGTACTTC
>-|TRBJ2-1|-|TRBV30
CAWSVLEANEQFF
TGTGCCTGGAGTGTACTTGAAGCGAATGAGCAGTTCTTC
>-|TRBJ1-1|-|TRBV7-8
CASSLVGGPNTEAFF
TGTGCCAGCAGCTTAGTGGGGGGTCCGAACACTGAAGCTTTCTTT
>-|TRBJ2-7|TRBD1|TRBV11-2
CASSTGTGGSYEQYF
TGTGCCAGCAGCACAGGGACAGGGGGTTCCTACGAGCAGTACTTC
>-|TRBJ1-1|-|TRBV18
CASSQQGNTEAFF
TGTGCCAGCTCACAACAGGGGAACACTGAAGCTTTCTTT
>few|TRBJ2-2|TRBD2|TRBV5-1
CASSSLAGPNTGELFF
TGCGCCAGCAGCTCTCTAGCGGGTCCGAACACCGGGGAGCTGTTTTTT
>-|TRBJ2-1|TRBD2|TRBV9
CASSASGKNYNEQFF
TGTGCCAGCAGCGCTAGCGGGAAGAACTACAATGAGCAGTTCTTC
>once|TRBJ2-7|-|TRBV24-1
CATSGPGAYEQYF
TGTGCCACCAGTGGGCCAGGGGCTTACGAGCAGTACTTC
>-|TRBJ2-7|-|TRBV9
CASSVGSSSHEQYF
TGTGCCAGCAGCGTAGGTTCGAGCTCTCACGAGCAGTACTTC
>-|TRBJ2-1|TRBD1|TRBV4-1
CASGRDRDYNEQFF
TGCGCCAGCGGCCGGGACAGGGACTACAATGAGCAGTTCTTC
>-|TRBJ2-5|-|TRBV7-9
CASSLGARQETQYF
TGTGCCAGCAGCTTAGGGGCCAGGCAAGAGACCCAGTACTTC
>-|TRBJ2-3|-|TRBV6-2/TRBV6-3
CASSLQYRAVSTDTQYF
TGTGCCAGCAGTCTTCAATACAGGGCCGTAAGCACAGATACGCAGTATTTT
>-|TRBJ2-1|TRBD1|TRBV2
CASNMLGQGTGEEQFF
TGTGCCAGCAACATGCTAGGACAGGGCACGGGGGAGGAGCAGTTCTTC
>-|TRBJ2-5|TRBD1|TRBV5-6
CASSLSGTGQETQYF
TGTGCCAGCAGCTTGTCCGGGACAGGTCAAGAGACCCAGTACTTC
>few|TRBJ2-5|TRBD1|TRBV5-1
CASSLAQGAEETQYF
TGCGCCAGCAGCTTGGCACAGGGGGCCGAGGAGACCCAGTACTTC
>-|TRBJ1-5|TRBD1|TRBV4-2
CASSQTWDRGRRPQHF
TGTGCCAGCAGCCAAACCTGGGACAGGGGGCGTCGGCCCCAGCATTTT
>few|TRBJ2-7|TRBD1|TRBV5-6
CASRATGGVGEQYF
TGTGCCAGCAGGGCGACAGGGGGCGTTGGCGAGCAGTACTTC
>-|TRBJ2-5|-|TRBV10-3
CAINRDTEETQYF
TGTGCCATCAATCGGGACACTGAAGAGACCCAGTACTTC
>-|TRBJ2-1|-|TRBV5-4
CASSLGLASRSNEQFF
TGTGCCAGCAGCTTGGGGTTAGCGTCGAGGTCGAATGAGCAGTTCTTC
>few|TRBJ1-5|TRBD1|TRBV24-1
CATSDSGGWDQPQHF
TGTGCCACCAGTGACTCAGGGGGCTGGGATCAGCCCCAGCATTTT
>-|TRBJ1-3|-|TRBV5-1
CASSKDGGSGNTIYF
TGCGCCAGCAGCAAGGACGGGGGCTCTGGAAACACCATATATTTT
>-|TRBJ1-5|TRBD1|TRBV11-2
CASSPQGAKGNQPQHF
TGTGCCAGCAGCCCACAGGGGGCTAAGGGAAATCAGCCCCAGCATTTT
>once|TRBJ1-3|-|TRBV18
CASSPPPVITIYF
TGTGCCAGCTCACCTCCCCCGGTGATCACCATATATTTT
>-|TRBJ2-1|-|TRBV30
CAWSVLGRSYNEQFF
TGTGCCTGGAGTGTACTCGGTCGCTCCTACAATGAGCAGTTCTTC
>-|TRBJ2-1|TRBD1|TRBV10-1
CASSEDRDAYNEQFF
TGCGCCAGCAGTGAGGACAGGGATGCCTACAATGAGCAGTTCTTC
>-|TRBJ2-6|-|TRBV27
CASSPLLGARSLTGANVLTF
TGTGCCAGCAGTCCCCTCCTGGGGGCGAGGTCCCTGACCGGGGCCAACGTCCTGACTTTC
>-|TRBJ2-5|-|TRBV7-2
CASSFYGVGETQYF
TGTGCCAGCAGCTTCTACGGGGTCGGAGAGACCCAGTACTTC
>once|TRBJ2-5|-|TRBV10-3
CAIAAGFEETQYF
TGTGCCATAGCGGCGGGATTCGAGGAGACCCAGTACTTC
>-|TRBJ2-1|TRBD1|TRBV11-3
CASSLETGSNEQFF
TGTGCCAGCAGCTTAGAGACAGGGAGCAATGAGCAGTTCTTC
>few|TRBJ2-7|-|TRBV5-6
CASSSSYEQYF
TGTGCCAGCAGCTCTTCCTACGAGCAGTACTTC
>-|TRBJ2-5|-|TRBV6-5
CASNSGSLPWETQYF
TGTGCCAGCAACTCCGGGAGCCTCCCCTGGGAGACCCAGTACTTC
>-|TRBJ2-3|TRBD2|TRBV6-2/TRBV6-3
CASSPAVGLAVTDTQYF
TGTGCCAGCAGTCCGGCCGTAGGACTAGCGGTCACAGATACGCAGTATTTT
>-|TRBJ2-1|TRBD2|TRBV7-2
CASSLDPSGRSFF
TGTGCCAGCAGCTTAGACCCTAGCGGGAGGTCGTTCTTC
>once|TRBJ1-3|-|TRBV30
CAGGGRGSGNTIYF
TGTGCCGGGGGGGGAAGAGGGAGTGGAAACACCATATATTTT
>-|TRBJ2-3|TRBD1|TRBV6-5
CASSRRQGRTDTQYF
TGTGCCAGCAGTCGGCGACAGGGACGCACAGATACGCAGTATTTT
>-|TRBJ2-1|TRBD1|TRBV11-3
CASSPRDRGLLGEQFF
TGTGCCAGCAGCCCCCGGGACAGGGGACTCCTTGGCGAGCAGTTCTTC
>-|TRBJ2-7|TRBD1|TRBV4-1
CASSQGTGGGHEQYF
TGCGCCAGCAGCCAAGGGACAGGGGGGGGACACGAGCAGTACTTC
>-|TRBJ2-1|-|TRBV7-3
CASSLGGRSYNEQFF
TGTGCCAGCAGCTTAGGGGGCAGGTCCTACAATGAGCAGTTCTTC
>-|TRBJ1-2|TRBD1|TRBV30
CAWGGQTNYGYTF
TGTGCCTGGGGGGGACAGACTAACTATGGCTACACCTTC
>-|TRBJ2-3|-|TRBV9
CASRPTVGLTDTQYF
TGTGCCAGCAGACCGACAGTCGGGCTCACAGATACGCAGTATTTT
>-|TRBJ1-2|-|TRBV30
CAWAPGHFNYGYTF
TGTGCCTGGGCGCCGGGACATTTTAACTATGGCTACACCTTC
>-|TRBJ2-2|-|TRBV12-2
CASRSEPSGIRGTGELFF
TGTGCAAGTCGCTCAGAACCTAGCGGGATACGGGGTACCGGGGAGCTGTTTTTT
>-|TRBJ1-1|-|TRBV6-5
CASSRRVDTEAFF
TGTGCCAGCAGTCGCAGGGTGGACACTGAAGCTTTCTTT
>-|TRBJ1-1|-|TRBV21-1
CASGAPGQGLNTEAFF
TGTGCCAGCGGAGCCCCGGGACAGGGACTGAACACTGAAGCTTTCTTT